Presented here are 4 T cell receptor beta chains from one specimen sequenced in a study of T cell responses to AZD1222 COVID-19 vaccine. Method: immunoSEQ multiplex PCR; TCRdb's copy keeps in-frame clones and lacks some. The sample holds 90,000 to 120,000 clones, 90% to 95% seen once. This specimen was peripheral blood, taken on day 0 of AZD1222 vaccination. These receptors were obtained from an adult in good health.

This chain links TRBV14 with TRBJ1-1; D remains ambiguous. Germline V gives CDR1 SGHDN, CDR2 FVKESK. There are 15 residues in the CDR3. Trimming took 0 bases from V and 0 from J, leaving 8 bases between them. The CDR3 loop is CASSQERWVNTEAFF. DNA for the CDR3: TGTGCCAGCAGCCAAGAGAGGTGGGTGAACACTGAAGCTTTCTTT. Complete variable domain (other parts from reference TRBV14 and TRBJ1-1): EAGVTQFPSHSVIEKGQTVTLRCDPISGHDNLYWYRRVMGKEIKFLLHFVKESKQDESGMPNNRFLAERTGGTYSTLKVQPAELEDSGVYFCASSQERWVNTEAFFGQGTRLTVV.

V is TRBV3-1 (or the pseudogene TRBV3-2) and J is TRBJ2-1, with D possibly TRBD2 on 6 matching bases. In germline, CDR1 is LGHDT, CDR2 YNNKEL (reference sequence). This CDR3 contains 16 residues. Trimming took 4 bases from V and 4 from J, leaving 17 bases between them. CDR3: CASSPTSSAVYNEQFF. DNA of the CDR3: TGTGCCAGCAGCCCGACATCTAGCGCCGTTTACAATGAGCAGTTCTTC.

This CDR3 reads CASRSPGQSPDTQYF. The CDR3 coding sequence is TGTGCCAGCAGAAGTCCGGGACAGAGCCCAGATACGCAGTATTTT. The rearrangement joins TRBV28 to TRBJ2-3; the match to TRBD1 covers 7 bases. The CDR3 is 15 amino acids. In germline, CDR1 is MDHEN, CDR2 SYDVKM. V was pared by 6 bases and J by 4 bases, with 10 bases of the junction left unmatched.

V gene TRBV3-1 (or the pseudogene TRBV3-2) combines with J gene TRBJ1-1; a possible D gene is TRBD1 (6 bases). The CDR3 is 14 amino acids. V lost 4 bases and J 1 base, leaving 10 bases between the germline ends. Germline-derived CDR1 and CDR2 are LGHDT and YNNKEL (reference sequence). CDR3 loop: CASSRGPGNTEAFF. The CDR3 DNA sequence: TGTGCCAGCAGCCGGGGGCCGGGGAACACTGAAGCTTTCTTT.